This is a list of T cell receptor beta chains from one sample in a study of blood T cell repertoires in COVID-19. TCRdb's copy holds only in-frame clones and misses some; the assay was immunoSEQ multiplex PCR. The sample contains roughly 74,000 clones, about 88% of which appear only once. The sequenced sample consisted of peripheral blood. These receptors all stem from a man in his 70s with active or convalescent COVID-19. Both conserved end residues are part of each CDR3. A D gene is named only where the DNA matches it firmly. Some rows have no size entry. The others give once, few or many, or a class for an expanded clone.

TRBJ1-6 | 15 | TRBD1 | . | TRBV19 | TGTGCCAGCAGAGACGGACAGGGGGATAATTCACCCCTCCACTTT | CASRDGQGDNSPLHF
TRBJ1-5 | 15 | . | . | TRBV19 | TGTGCCAGTAGTTTGGAAGGAGCCTCCAATCAGCCCCAGCATTTT | CASSLEGASNQPQHF
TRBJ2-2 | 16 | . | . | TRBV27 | TGTGCCAGCAGTTTATCGGGCAGGGGTAACACCGGGGAGCTGTTTTTT | CASSLSGRGNTGELFF
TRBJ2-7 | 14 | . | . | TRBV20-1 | TGCAGTGCTAGTCCCCGAGCCCGCTCCTACGAGCAGTACTTC | CSASPRARSYEQYF
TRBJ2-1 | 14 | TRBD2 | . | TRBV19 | TGTGCCAGTACCTATGGGCGGGGGGAAGGGGAGCAGTTCTTC | CASTYGRGEGEQFF
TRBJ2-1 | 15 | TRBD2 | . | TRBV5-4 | TGTGCCAGCAGCGTGGGACTAGCGGGAGCCAATGAGCAGTTCTTC | CASSVGLAGANEQFF
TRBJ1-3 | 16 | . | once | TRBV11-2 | TGTGCCAGCAGCTTAGCGGGAGTGGGGTCCGGAAACACCATATATTTT | CASSLAGVGSGNTIYF
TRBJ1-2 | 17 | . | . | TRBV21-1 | TGTGCCAGCAGCAAAGCGCTTTTGGCAGGGGAGGGTTATGGCTACACCTTC | CASSKALLAGEGYGYTF
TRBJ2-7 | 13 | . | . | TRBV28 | TGTGCCAGCAGTGCGCGGAGAATCCTCGAGCAGTACTTC | CASSARRILEQYF
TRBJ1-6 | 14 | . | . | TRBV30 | TGTGCCTGGAGTGTACAGCTCTCAGCTTCACCCCTCCACTTT | CAWSVQLSASPLHF
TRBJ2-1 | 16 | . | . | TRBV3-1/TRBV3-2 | TGTGCCAGCAGCCAAGTTACCGGGAGAGGTGAGAATGAGCAGTTCTTC | CASSQVTGRGENEQFF
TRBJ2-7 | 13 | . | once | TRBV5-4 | TGTGCCAGCAGCTTGGGCAGTTCCTACGAGCAGTACTTC | CASSLGSSYEQYF
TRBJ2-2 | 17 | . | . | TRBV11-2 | TGTGCCAGCAGCTCACCTCGTGGGACTTCGAACACCGGGGAGCTGTTTTTT | CASSSPRGTSNTGELFF
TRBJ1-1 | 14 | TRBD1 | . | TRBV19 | TGTGCCAGTAGTATAGGGGACAGGGGGACTGAAGCTTTCTTT | CASSIGDRGTEAFF
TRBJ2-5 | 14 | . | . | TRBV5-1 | TGCGCCAGCAATACGCCAGGGGTCCAAGAGACCCAGTACTTC | CASNTPGVQETQYF
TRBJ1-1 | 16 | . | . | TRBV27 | TGTGCCAGCAGTCCAAACACGGGGGATGGGAACACTGAAGCTTTCTTT | CASSPNTGDGNTEAFF
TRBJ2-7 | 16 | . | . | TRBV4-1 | TGCGCCAGCAGCCAAGAGGGGATAGCGACCTTCTACGAGCAGTACTTC | CASSQEGIATFYEQYF